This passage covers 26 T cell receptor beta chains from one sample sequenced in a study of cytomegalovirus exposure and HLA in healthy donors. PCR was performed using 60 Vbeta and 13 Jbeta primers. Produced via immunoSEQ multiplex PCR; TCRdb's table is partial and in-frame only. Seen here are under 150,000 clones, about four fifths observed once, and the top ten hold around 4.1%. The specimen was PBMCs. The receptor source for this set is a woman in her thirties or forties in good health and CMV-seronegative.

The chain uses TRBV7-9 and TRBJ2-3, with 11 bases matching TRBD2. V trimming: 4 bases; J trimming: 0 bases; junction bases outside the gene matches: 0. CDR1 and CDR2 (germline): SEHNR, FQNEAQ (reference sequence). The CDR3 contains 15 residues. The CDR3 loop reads CASSWTSGSTDTQYF. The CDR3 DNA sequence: TGTGCCAGCAGCTGGACTAGCGGGAGCACAGATACGCAGTATTTT. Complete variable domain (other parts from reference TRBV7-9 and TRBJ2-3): DTGVSQNPRHKITKRGQNVTFRCDPISEHNRLYWYRQTLGQGPEFLTYFQNEAQLEKSRLLSDRFSAERPKGSFSTLEIQRTEQGDSAMYLCASSWTSGSTDTQYFGPGTRLTVL.

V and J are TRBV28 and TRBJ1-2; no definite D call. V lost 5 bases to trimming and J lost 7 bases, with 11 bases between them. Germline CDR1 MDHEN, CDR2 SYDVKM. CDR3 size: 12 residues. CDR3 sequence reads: CASSPGLSGYTF. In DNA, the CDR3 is TGTGCCAGCAGTCCTGGGCTCAGTGGCTACACCTTC.

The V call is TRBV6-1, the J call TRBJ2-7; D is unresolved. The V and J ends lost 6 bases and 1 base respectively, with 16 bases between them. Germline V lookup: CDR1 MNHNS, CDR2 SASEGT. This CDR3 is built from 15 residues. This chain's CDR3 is CASRAIRSPSYEQYF. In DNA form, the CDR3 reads TGTGCCAGCAGGGCTATCAGGTCTCCGTCCTACGAGCAGTACTTC.

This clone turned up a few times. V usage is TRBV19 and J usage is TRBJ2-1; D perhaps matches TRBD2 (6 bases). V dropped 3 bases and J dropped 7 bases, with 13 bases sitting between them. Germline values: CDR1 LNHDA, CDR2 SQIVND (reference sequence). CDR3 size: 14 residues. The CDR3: CASSMGTRGNEQFF. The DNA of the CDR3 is TGTGCCAGTAGTATGGGGACCCGGGGGAATGAGCAGTTCTTC.

The CDR3 is CASSQTSLTDTQYF. In DNA form, the CDR3 reads TGCGCCAGCAGCCAAACTAGCCTCACAGATACGCAGTATTTT. The chain carries TRBV4-1 and TRBJ2-3; D is perhaps TRBD2 (6 bases). Trimming shortened V by 2 bases and J by 2 bases, and 8 bases separated the two germline ends. Germline V lookup: CDR1 MGHRA, CDR2 YSYEKL. The CDR3 runs to 14 residues.

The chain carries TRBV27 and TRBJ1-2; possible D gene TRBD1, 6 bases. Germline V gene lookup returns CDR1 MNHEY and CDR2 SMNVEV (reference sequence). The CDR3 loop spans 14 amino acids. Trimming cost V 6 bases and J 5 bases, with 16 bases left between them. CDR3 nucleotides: TGTGCCAGCAGCCTAGGGGGGGAGGGGTATGGCTACACCTTC. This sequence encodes CASSLGGEGYGYTF.

The CDR3 spells CASSSRTSGRAGELFF. CDR3 DNA: TGTGCCAGCAGCTCTAGGACTAGCGGGCGGGCCGGGGAGCTGTTTTTT. The J gene is TRBJ2-2, the V gene TRBV5-6; 11 nucleotides match TRBD2. Germline lookup yields CDR1 SGHDT and CDR2 YYEEEE. The length of the CDR3 is 16 residues. The V and J ends lost 3 bases and 6 bases, in that order; junction bases with no gene match: 7.

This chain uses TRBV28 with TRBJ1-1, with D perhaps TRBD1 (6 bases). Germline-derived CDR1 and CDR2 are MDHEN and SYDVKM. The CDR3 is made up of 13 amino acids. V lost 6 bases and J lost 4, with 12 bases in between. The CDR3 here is CASSAGARTEAFF. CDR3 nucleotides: TGTGCCAGCAGCGCAGGGGCCCGCACTGAAGCTTTCTTT.

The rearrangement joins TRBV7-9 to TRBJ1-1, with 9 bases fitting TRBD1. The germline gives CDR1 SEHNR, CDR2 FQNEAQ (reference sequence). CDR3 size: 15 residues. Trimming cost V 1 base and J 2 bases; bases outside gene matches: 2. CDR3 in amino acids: CASSLGTGVNTEAFF. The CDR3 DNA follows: TGTGCCAGCAGCTTAGGGACAGGGGTCAACACTGAAGCTTTCTTT.

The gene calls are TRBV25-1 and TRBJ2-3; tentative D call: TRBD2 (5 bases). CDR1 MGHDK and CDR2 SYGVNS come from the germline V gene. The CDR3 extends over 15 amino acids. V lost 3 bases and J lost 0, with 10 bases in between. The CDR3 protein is CASSDPRTSTDTQYF. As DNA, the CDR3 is TGTGCCAGCAGTGACCCCCGGACTAGCACAGATACGCAGTATTTT.

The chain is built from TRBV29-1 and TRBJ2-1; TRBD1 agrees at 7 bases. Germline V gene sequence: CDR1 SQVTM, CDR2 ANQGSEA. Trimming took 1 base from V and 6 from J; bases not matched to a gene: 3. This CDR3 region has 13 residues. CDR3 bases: TGCAGCGTTGAAGGCCGGACAGGCAATGAGCAGTTCTTC. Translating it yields CSVEGRTGNEQFF.

CDR3 nucleotide sequence: TGCAGCGTCAAGCTGACGGACACTTACTCTGGAAACACCATATATTTT. This codes for CSVKLTDTYSGNTIYF. The chain links TRBV29-1 to TRBJ1-3; tentatively, D is TRBD1 (5 bases). Germline V gives CDR1 SQVTM, CDR2 ANQGSEA. There are 16 residues in the CDR3. With 6 bases removed from V and 0 bases from J, the gap between germline ends came to 18 bases.

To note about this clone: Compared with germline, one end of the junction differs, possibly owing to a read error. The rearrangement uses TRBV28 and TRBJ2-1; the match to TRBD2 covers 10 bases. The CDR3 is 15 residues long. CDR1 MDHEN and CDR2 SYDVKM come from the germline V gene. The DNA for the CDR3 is TGTGCCAGCAGTTTGCCGTTAGTAGCTAGCGGGAGACAAATCTTC. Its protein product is CASSLPLVASGRQIF.

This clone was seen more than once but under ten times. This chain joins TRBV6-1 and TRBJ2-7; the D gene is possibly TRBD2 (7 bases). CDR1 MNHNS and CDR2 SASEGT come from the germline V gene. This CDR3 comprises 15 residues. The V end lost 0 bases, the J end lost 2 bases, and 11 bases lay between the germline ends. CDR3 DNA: TGTGCCAGCAGTGAAGCGCTGGGGGGGCCCTACGAGCAGTACTTC. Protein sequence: CASSEALGGPYEQYF.

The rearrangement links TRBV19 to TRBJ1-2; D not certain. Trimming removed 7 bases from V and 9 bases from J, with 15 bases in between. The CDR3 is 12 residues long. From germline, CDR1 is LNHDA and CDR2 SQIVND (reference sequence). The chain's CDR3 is CASTDQAMRYTF. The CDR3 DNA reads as TGTGCCAGTACCGACCAGGCTATGCGCTACACCTTC.

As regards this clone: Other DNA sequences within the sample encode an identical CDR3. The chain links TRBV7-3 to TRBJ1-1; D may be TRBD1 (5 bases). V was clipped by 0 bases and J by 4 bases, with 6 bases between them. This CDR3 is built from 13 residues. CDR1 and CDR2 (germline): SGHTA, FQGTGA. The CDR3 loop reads CASSLTGGTEAFF. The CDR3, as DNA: TGTGCCAGCAGCTTAACGGGGGGCACTGAAGCTTTCTTT.

CDR3 in DNA: TGTGCCAGAAGCCTCAACAGCGGGAGGGCCGGGCAGTACTTC. Protein sequence: CARSLNSGRAGQYF. The chain recombines TRBV5-3 with TRBJ2-7; 10 positions match TRBD2. TRBV5-3 is treated as an ORF (open reading frame) with a function not yet certain. V lost 4 bases and J lost 9; bases outside the gene matches: 10. The CDR3 loop spans 14 amino acids.

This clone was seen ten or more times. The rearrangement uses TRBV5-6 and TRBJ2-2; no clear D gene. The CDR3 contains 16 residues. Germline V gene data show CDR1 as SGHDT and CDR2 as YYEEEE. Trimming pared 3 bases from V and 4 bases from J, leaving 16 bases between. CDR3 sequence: CASSSQKLERTGELFF. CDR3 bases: TGTGCCAGCAGCTCCCAGAAGCTCGAGCGCACCGGGGAGCTGTTTTTT.

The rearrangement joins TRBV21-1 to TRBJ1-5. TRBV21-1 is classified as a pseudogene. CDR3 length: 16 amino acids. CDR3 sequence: CASSPMRGAGKQPQHF. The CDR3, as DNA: TGTGCCAGCAGCCCGATGCGGGGGGCTGGGAAGCAGCCCCAGCATTTT.

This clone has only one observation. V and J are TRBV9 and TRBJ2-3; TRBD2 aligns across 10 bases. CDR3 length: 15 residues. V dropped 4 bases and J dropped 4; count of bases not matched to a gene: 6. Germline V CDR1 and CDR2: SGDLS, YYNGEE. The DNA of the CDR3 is TGTGCCAGCAGCCCTTGGACTAGCGGAGCAGATACGCAGTATTTT. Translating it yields CASSPWTSGADTQYF.

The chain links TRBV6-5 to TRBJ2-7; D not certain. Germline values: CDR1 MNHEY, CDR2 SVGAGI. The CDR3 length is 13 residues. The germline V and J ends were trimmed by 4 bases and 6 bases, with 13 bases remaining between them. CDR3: CASSLSPRFEQYF. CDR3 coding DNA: TGTGCCAGCAGTTTGAGCCCCAGGTTCGAGCAGTACTTC.

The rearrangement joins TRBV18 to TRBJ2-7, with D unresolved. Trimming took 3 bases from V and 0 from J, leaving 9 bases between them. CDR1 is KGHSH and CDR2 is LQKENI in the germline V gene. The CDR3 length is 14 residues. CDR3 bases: TGTGCCAGCTCACCTTCGGCGGACTCCTACGAGCAGTACTTC. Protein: CASSPSADSYEQYF.

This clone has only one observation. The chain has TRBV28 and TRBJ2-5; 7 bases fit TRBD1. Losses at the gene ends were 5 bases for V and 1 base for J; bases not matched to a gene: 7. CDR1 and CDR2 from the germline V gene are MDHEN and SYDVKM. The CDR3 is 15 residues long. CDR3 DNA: TGTGCCAGCAGTCGGGCCGGGACAGTCCAAGAGACCCAGTACTTC. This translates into CASSRAGTVQETQYF.

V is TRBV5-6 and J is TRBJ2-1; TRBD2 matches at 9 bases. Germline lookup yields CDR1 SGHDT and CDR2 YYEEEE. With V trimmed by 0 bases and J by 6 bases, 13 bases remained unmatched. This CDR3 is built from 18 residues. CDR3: CASSLVGAGGPRGNEQFF. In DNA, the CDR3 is TGTGCCAGCAGCTTGGTCGGGGCGGGAGGGCCTAGGGGCAATGAGCAGTTCTTC.

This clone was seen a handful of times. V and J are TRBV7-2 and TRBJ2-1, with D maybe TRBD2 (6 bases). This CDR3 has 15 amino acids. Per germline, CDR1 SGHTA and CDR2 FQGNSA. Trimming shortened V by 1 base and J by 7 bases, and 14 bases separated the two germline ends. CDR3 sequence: CASSLEMGRGNEQFF. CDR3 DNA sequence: TGTGCCAGCAGCTTAGAGATGGGTCGGGGGAATGAGCAGTTCTTC.

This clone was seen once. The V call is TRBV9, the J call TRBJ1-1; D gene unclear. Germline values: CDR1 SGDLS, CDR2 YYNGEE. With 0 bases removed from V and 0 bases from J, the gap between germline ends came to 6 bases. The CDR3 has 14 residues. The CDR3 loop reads CASSVGGMNTEAFF. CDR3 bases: TGTGCCAGCAGCGTAGGAGGGATGAACACTGAAGCTTTCTTT.